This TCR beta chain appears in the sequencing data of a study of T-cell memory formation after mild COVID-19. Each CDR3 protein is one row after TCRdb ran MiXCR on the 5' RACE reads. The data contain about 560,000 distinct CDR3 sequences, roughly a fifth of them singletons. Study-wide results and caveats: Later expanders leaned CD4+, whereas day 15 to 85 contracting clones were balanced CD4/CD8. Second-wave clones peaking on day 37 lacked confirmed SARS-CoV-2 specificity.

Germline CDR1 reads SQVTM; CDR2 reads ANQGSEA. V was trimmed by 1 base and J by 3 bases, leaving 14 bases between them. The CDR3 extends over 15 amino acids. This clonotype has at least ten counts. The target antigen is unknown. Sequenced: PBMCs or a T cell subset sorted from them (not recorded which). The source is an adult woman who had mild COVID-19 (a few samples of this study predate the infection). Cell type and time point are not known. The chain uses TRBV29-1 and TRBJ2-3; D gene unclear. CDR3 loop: CSVEALYSATDTQYF. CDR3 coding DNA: TGCAGCGTTGAAGCCCTATATAGTGCAACAGATACGCAGTATTTT.